This T cell receptor beta chain was documented in a study of T cell responses to AZD1222 COVID-19 vaccine. At the level of the study: Recipients boosted at about 4 weeks or about 12 weeks are pooled.

Some clones are missing from TCRdb's copy, which holds only in-frame ones; the method was immunoSEQ multiplex PCR. The sample holds around 84,000 clones; roughly 86% are singletons and the top ten take 8% to 10%. V dropped 5 bases and J dropped 6; count of bases not matched to a gene: 7. The germline V gene encodes CDR1 KGHDR and CDR2 SFDVKD. The CDR3 sequence is 15 residues long. The sample here was peripheral blood, taken on day 0 of AZD1222 vaccination. The V and J genes are TRBV24-1 and TRBJ2-2; the match to TRBD2 covers 8 bases. This receptor was identified in an adult in good health. In DNA, the CDR3 is TGTGCCACCAGTGGGACTAGCTTTGAAGCCGGGGAGCTGTTTTTT. Protein product: CATSGTSFEAGELFF.